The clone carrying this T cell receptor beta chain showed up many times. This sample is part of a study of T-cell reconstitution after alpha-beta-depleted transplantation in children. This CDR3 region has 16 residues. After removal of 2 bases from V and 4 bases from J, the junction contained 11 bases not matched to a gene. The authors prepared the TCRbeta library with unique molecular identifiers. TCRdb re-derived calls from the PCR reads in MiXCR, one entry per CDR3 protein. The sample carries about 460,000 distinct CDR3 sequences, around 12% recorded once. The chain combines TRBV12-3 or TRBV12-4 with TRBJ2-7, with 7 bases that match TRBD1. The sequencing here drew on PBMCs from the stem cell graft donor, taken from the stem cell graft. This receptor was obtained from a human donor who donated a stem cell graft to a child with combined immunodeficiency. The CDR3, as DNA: TGTGCCAGCAGTTTAACCACAGGGGCGACGATTTACGAGCAGTACTTC. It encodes CASSLTTGATIYEQYF.